The source of this T cell receptor beta chain is a study of T cell changes during pregnancy in multiple sclerosis. Germline lookup yields CDR1 LNHDA and CDR2 SQIVND (reference sequence). V dropped 5 bases and J dropped 6; count of bases not matched to a gene: 5. The CDR3 sequence is 14 residues long. This clone was picked up one time. TCRdb's table, derived via immunoSEQ multiplex PCR, lists solely in-frame clones and lacks some. The sample shows about 54,000 clones, about 91% of them seen only once. The starting material was peripheral blood, obtained after pregnancy. This sequence was found in a female donor in good health, enrolled as a control in a pregnancy study. J is TRBJ2-7 and V is TRBV19, with 12 positions matching TRBD1. The CDR3 coding sequence is TGTGCCAGTAGTTTACGGGACAGGGGGCCCGAGCAGTACTTC. Protein: CASSLRDRGPEQYF. Based on the CDR3 plus reference TRBV19 and TRBJ2-7, the full variable domain is DGGITQSPKYLFRKEGQNVTLSCEQNLNHDAMYWYRQDPGQGLRLIYYSQIVNDFQKGDIAEGYSVSREKKESFPLTVTSAQKNPTAFYLCASSLRDRGPEQYFGPGTRLTVT.